This entry features one T cell receptor (beta chain) sequence. Its antigen is not known. The data were taken from a study of graft-versus-host responses after intestinal transplantation. At the level of the study: Multivisceral, liver-intestinal, or isolated intestinal transplants were performed in recipients. Broader study findings: Allografts of one patient group, those with graft-donor T cell macrochimerism, had high graft-versus-host to host-versus-graft clonal ratios. Recipient marrow showed GvH clones, some seen first in ileum or blood.

The authors processed graft tissue to release intraepithelial and lamina propria lymphocytes. Data came from immunoSEQ multiplex PCR; TCRdb stores just in-frame clones and leaves some out. Here the sample spans about 15,000 clones, around 63% being singletons. With 3 bases removed from V and 2 bases from J, the gap between germline ends came to 10 bases. The CDR3 extends over 14 amino acids. Looked up from germline, CDR1 is KGHSH and CDR2 is LQKENI. Sequencing was performed on ileum tissue, taken 524 days after transplant. The chain uses TRBV18 and TRBJ2-5; D not certain. The receptor was derived from a human patient who received an intestinal transplant, so some T cells may come from the graft donor. The CDR3 DNA is TGTGCCAGCTCACCCCCTTCTATACAAGAGACCCAGTACTTC. Its protein product is CASSPPSIQETQYF.